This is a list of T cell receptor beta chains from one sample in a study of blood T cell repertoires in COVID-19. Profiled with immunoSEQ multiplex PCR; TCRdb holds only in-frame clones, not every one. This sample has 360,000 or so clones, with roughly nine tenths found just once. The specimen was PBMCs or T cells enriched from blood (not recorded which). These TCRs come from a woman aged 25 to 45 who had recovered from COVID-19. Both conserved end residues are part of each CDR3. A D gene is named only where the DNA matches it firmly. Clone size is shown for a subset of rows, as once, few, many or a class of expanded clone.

CDR3nt: TGTGCCAGCTCACCAAGGCAGGGGCTAAACACCGGGGAGCTGTTTTTT; CDR3aa: CASSPRQGLNTGELFF; j_gene: TRBJ2-2; v_gene: TRBV18; d_gene: .; abundance: .
CDR3nt: TGTGCCAGCAGCGCCGAGGGCAGGCTACAGCCCCAGCATTTT; CDR3aa: CASSAEGRLQPQHF; j_gene: TRBJ1-5; v_gene: TRBV5-6; d_gene: .; abundance: .
CDR3nt: TGCAGCGCTCGACTAGCGGGAGTCTACGAGCAGTACTTC; CDR3aa: CSARLAGVYEQYF; j_gene: TRBJ2-7; v_gene: TRBV29-1; d_gene: TRBD2; abundance: .
CDR3nt: TGCGCCAGCAGCTCACACCTGAGGAGGACTGAAGCTTTCTTT; CDR3aa: CASSSHLRRTEAFF; j_gene: TRBJ1-1; v_gene: TRBV4-3; d_gene: .; abundance: .
CDR3nt: TGTGCCAGTAAGAGGAGCTCTGGAAACACCATATATTTT; CDR3aa: CASKRSSGNTIYF; j_gene: TRBJ1-3; v_gene: TRBV27; d_gene: .; abundance: .
CDR3nt: TGTGCCAGCAGTTTTTCCCAGAACACTGAAGCTTTCTTT; CDR3aa: CASSFSQNTEAFF; j_gene: TRBJ1-1; v_gene: TRBV12-3/TRBV12-4; d_gene: .; abundance: once
CDR3nt: TGTGCCAGCAGGGCAACGGGGGGGTTGAACACTGAAGCTTTCTTT; CDR3aa: CASRATGGLNTEAFF; j_gene: TRBJ1-1; v_gene: TRBV28; d_gene: .; abundance: .
CDR3nt: TGTGCCAGCTCACCATCTTCACCTGGGGCCGGCTATGGCTACACCTTC; CDR3aa: CASSPSSPGAGYGYTF; j_gene: TRBJ1-2; v_gene: TRBV18; d_gene: .; abundance: .
CDR3nt: TGTGCCAGCAGTACCAAAGTTTGGAGGGTCTTTTCACCCCTCCACTTT; CDR3aa: CASSTKVWRVFSPLHF; j_gene: TRBJ1-6; v_gene: TRBV27; d_gene: .; abundance: .
CDR3nt: TGTGCCAGCAGCTTAGCCCCAGGATTTTCCTACGAGCAGTACTTC; CDR3aa: CASSLAPGFSYEQYF; j_gene: TRBJ2-7; v_gene: TRBV7-2; d_gene: .; abundance: once
CDR3nt: TGTGCCATCAGTGAGTCAGTACGGGCAGGGGGAGGTAATCAGCCCCAGCATTTT; CDR3aa: CAISESVRAGGGNQPQHF; j_gene: TRBJ1-5; v_gene: TRBV10-3; d_gene: TRBD1; abundance: .
CDR3nt: TGCGCCAGCAGCCCCACTCTAGTACAAGAGACCCAGTACTTC; CDR3aa: CASSPTLVQETQYF; j_gene: TRBJ2-5; v_gene: TRBV5-1; d_gene: .; abundance: .
CDR3nt: TGTGCCAGCAGCTTAGTTGGACAGGGGCAAAGCAATGAGCAGTTCTTC; CDR3aa: CASSLVGQGQSNEQFF; j_gene: TRBJ2-1; v_gene: TRBV11-3; d_gene: TRBD1; abundance: .
CDR3nt: TGTGCCAGCACCCCAGGGCCGCGGGAGACCCAGTACTTC; CDR3aa: CASTPGPRETQYF; j_gene: TRBJ2-5; v_gene: TRBV12-3/TRBV12-4; d_gene: .; abundance: .
CDR3nt: TGTGCCAGCAGCTTGGGGAGCTCCAGCTCCTACAATGAGCAGTTCTTC; CDR3aa: CASSLGSSSSYNEQFF; j_gene: TRBJ2-1; v_gene: TRBV5-6; d_gene: .; abundance: .
CDR3nt: TGTGCCAGCAGCTTACTTCCCATAGGCGGGAGGTACTACGAGCAGTACTTC; CDR3aa: CASSLLPIGGRYYEQYF; j_gene: TRBJ2-7; v_gene: TRBV11-2; d_gene: TRBD2; abundance: .
CDR3nt: TGTGCCAGCAGTAAACAAAAGGGAGACTATGAGCAGTTCTTC; CDR3aa: CASSKQKGDYEQFF; j_gene: TRBJ2-1; v_gene: TRBV5-4; d_gene: .; abundance: .
CDR3nt: TGTGCCAGCTCACCACTTACGACAGGGTCCCTCAATGAAAAACTGTTTTTT; CDR3aa: CASSPLTTGSLNEKLFF; j_gene: TRBJ1-4; v_gene: TRBV18; d_gene: TRBD1; abundance: .
CDR3nt: TGTGCCAGCAGCGCCCATGGGGGGAGGCAAGCTTTCTTT; CDR3aa: CASSAHGGRQAFF; j_gene: TRBJ1-1; v_gene: TRBV9; d_gene: .; abundance: .
CDR3nt: TGTGCCAGCAGTGCAGGAATGGATGGCTACACCTTC; CDR3aa: CASSAGMDGYTF; j_gene: TRBJ1-2; v_gene: TRBV27; d_gene: .; abundance: .